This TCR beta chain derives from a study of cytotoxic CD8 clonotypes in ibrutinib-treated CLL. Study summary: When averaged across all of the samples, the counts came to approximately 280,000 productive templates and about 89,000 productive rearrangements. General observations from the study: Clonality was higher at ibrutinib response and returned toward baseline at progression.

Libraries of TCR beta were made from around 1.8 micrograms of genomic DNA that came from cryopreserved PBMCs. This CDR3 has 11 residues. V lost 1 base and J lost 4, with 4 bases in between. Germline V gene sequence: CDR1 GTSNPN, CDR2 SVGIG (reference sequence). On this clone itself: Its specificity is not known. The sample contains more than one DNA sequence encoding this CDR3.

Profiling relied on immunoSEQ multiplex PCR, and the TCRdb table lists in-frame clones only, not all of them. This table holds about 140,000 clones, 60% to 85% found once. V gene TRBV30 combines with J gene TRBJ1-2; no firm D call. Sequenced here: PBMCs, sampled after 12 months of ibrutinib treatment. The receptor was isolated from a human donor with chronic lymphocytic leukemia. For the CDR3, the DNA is TGTGCCTGGAGTGGGGGCTATGGCTACACCTTC. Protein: CAWSGGYGYTF.